The rows below give T cell receptor beta chains drawn from one sample of a study of T-cell reconstitution after alpha-beta-depleted transplantation in children. TCRdb analysed the PCR reads with MiXCR anew, one entry per CDR3 protein. The sample includes roughly 220,000 distinct CDR3 sequences, 9.7% of them seen just once. This sample comprised PBMCs from the stem cell graft donor, obtained from the stem cell graft. Receptors were obtained from a human donor who donated a stem cell graft to a child with SCID. CDR3s include the opening cysteine and the closing phenylalanine or tryptophan. A D gene is named only where the DNA matches it firmly. Clone size appears in some rows only: once, few, many, or a class for an expanded clone.

>-|TRBV13|TRBJ2-1|many
CASSSQGSYNEQFF
TGTGCCAGCAGCTCACAGGGTTCCTACAATGAGCAGTTCTTC
>-|TRBV13|TRBJ2-1|many
CASSSSWGLQFF
TGTGCCAGCAGCTCCAGTTGGGGGCTGCAGTTCTTC
>TRBD1|TRBV20-1|TRBJ2-7|many
CSAPDRVYEQYF
TGCAGTGCTCCCGACAGGGTCTACGAGCAGTACTTC
>TRBD1|TRBV7-9|TRBJ1-6|many
CASSSGTGAYNSPLHF
TGTGCCAGCAGCTCGGGGACAGGCGCATATAATTCACCCCTCCACTTT
>-|TRBV5-1|TRBJ1-1|many
CASSLGQSTEAFF
TGCGCCAGCAGCTTGGGGCAGTCGACTGAAGCTTTCTTT
>TRBD2|TRBV20-1|TRBJ2-1|many
CSARGLAGILYSYNEQFF
TGCAGTGCTAGAGGGCTAGCGGGCATCCTCTACTCCTACAATGAGCAGTTCTTC
>-|TRBV20-1|TRBJ1-6|many
CSARDRSGYSPLHF
TGCAGTGCTAGAGACCGTTCCGGGTATTCACCCCTCCACTTT
>-|TRBV2|TRBJ1-2|many
CAGTFSTPGRSYTF
TGTGCCGGCACCTTTTCAACCCCTGGTAGATCCTACACCTTC
>-|TRBV5-1|TRBJ1-4|many
CASSPQVATNEKLFF
TGCGCCAGCAGCCCCCAGGTTGCAACTAATGAAAAACTGTTTTTT
>-|TRBV4-2|TRBJ2-1|many
CASSSLNVGTFNNEQFF
TGTGCCAGCAGCTCTCTCAATGTCGGGACTTTCAACAATGAGCAGTTCTTC
>-|TRBV20-1|TRBJ1-2|many
CSARVFRGDGYTF
TGCAGTGCTAGAGTATTTAGAGGGGATGGCTACACCTTC
>-|TRBV7-2|TRBJ2-1|many
CASSPRQALTYNEQFF
TGTGCCAGCAGCCCCCGACAGGCCCTCACCTACAATGAGCAGTTCTTC
>-|TRBV2|TRBJ1-5|many
CASRKGLSNQPQHF
TGTGCCAGCAGGAAGGGATTGAGCAATCAGCCCCAGCATTTT
>TRBD1|TRBV18|TRBJ2-2|many
CASSPISGQGTNTGELFF
TGTGCCAGCTCACCAATCTCCGGACAGGGGACGAACACCGGGGAGCTGTTTTTT
>-|TRBV7-9|TRBJ1-6|-
CASSLAGVEISPLHF
TGTGCCAGCAGCTTAGCAGGGGTTGAGATATCCCCCCTCCACTTT
>TRBD1|TRBV20-1|TRBJ2-1|many
CSATEGTGGAHNEQFF
TGCAGTGCTACCGAGGGGACAGGGGGCGCCCACAATGAGCAGTTCTTC
>-|TRBV7-8|TRBJ1-3|many
CASSFQGAGNTIYF
TGTGCCAGCAGCTTCCAGGGCGCTGGAAACACCATATATTTT
>-|TRBV5-1|TRBJ2-2|many
CASSLGSGKSVTGELFF
TGCGCCAGCAGCTTGGGATCCGGGAAGAGTGTCACCGGGGAGCTGTTTTTT
>TRBD2|TRBV5-1|TRBJ2-2|few
CASSLGLAGELFF
TGCGCCAGCAGCTTAGGACTAGCCGGGGAGCTGTTTTTT
>TRBD1|TRBV5-6|TRBJ2-2|many
CASSSGTGRSGELFF
TGTGCCAGCAGCTCCGGGACAGGTCGTTCCGGGGAGCTGTTTTTT
>TRBD2|TRBV15|TRBJ2-3|-
CATSVALAGADTQYF
TGTGCCACCAGCGTCGCCCTAGCGGGGGCAGATACGCAGTATTTT
>-|TRBV5-6|TRBJ1-4|many
CASSLTSWDEKLFF
TGTGCCAGCAGCCTGACATCCTGGGATGAAAAACTGTTTTTT
>-|TRBV7-2|TRBJ2-5|many
CASSSGVQETQYF
TGTGCCAGCAGCTCCGGGGTCCAAGAGACCCAGTACTTC
>TRBD1|TRBV5-4|TRBJ2-7|-
CASSPKDRGTYEQYF
TGTGCCAGCAGCCCTAAGGACAGGGGGACCTACGAGCAGTACTTC
>-|TRBV9|TRBJ1-1|many
CASSVEAMNTEAFF
TGTGCCAGCAGCGTAGAGGCGATGAACACTGAAGCTTTCTTT
>TRBD1|TRBV12-3/TRBV12-4|TRBJ2-1|many
CASSPGQGSYNEQFF
TGTGCCAGCAGTCCCGGACAGGGGTCCTACAATGAGCAGTTCTTC
>TRBD1|TRBV5-1|TRBJ1-6|many
CASSSGQGAISPLHF
TGCGCCAGCAGCTCCGGACAGGGGGCTATCTCACCCCTCCACTTT
>TRBD1|TRBV7-8|TRBJ2-5|many
CASLGGQEDQETQYF
TGTGCCAGCTTAGGGGGCCAAGAAGACCAAGAGACCCAGTACTTC
>-|TRBV5-1|TRBJ1-2|-
CASGPTGSAYGYTF
TGCGCCAGCGGACCTACCGGGTCCGCCTATGGCTACACCTTC
>-|TRBV5-1|TRBJ1-4|-
CASSLVWSAEGAEKLFF
TGCGCCAGCAGCTTGGTTTGGTCAGCTGAAGGAGCTGAAAAACTGTTTTTT
>-|TRBV10-1|TRBJ1-6|few
CASSERPNSPLHF
TGCGCCAGCAGTGAGCGGCCAAATTCACCCCTCCACTTT
>-|TRBV5-1|TRBJ2-3|many
CASSLGASPDTQYF
TGCGCCAGCAGCTTGGGGGCTAGCCCAGATACGCAGTATTTT
>-|TRBV6-5|TRBJ1-2|many
CASSYSRGRNYGYTF
TGTGCCAGCAGTTACTCGAGGGGCCGTAACTATGGCTACACCTTC
>TRBD1|TRBV12-3/TRBV12-4|TRBJ1-2|-
CASNRDRGRSGYTF
TGTGCCAGCAACCGGGACAGGGGGCGAAGCGGCTACACCTTC
>TRBD1|TRBV5-1|TRBJ1-6|-
CAPPGTAAIHSPLHF
TGCGCCCCCCCGGGGACAGCGGCGATTCACTCACCCCTCCACTTT
>-|TRBV20-1|TRBJ2-7|many
CSAREVITYEQYF
TGCAGTGCTAGAGAGGTCATAACCTACGAGCAGTACTTC
>-|TRBV20-1|TRBJ2-5|many
CSARGPPGETQYF
TGCAGTGCTAGAGGCCCCCCGGGAGAGACCCAGTACTTC
>-|TRBV12-3/TRBV12-4|TRBJ1-2|many
CASSAGRVDGYTF
TGTGCCAGCAGTGCCGGGAGGGTAGATGGCTACACCTTC
>-|TRBV20-1|TRBJ2-3|many
CSAGGGTDTQYF
TGCAGTGCGGGGGGCGGCACAGATACGCAGTATTTT
>-|TRBV5-1|TRBJ1-3|many
CASSRPDGGNTIYF
TGCGCCAGCAGCCGACCGGACGGTGGAAACACCATATATTTT
>-|TRBV7-9|TRBJ2-7|many
CASSRLDRARLAWYEQYF
TGTGCCAGCAGCCGGTTAGACAGGGCAAGACTAGCGTGGTACGAGCAGTACTTC
>-|TRBV20-1|TRBJ1-5|many
CSAKEGGDYSNQPQHF
TGCAGTGCTAAGGAGGGGGGGGATTATAGCAATCAGCCCCAGCATTTT
>-|TRBV4-1|TRBJ2-2|many
CASSPAGARVVETGELFF
TGCGCCAGCAGCCCGGCCGGGGCACGGGTAGTGGAAACCGGGGAGCTGTTTTTT
>-|TRBV11-2|TRBJ1-6|many
CASSPQPSTAYSYNSPLHF
TGTGCCAGCAGCCCCCAGCCTAGCACAGCTTACTCCTATAATTCACCCCTCCACTTT
>-|TRBV16|TRBJ1-1|many
CASSQAGNTEAFF
TGTGCCAGCAGCCAAGCGGGGAACACTGAAGCTTTCTTT
>TRBD1|TRBV18|TRBJ1-4|many
CASSPDRDEKLFF
TGTGCCAGCTCGCCAGACAGGGATGAAAAACTGTTTTTT
>TRBD2|TRBV20-1|TRBJ2-1|many
CSARSWGGSYNEQFF
TGCAGTGCTAGGTCGTGGGGGGGCTCCTACAATGAGCAGTTCTTC
>TRBD1|TRBV12-3/TRBV12-4|TRBJ1-2|many
CASSGQGYGYTF
TGTGCCAGCAGCGGACAGGGCTATGGCTACACCTTC
>-|TRBV7-9|TRBJ2-3|many
CASGGSKGDTQYF
TGTGCCAGCGGAGGGAGCAAGGGAGATACGCAGTATTTT
>TRBD1|TRBV5-1|TRBJ2-1|-
CASSPGQDSYNEQFF
TGCGCCAGCAGCCCAGGACAGGACTCCTACAATGAGCAGTTCTTC
>-|TRBV5-1|TRBJ2-3|many
CASSLEVTDTQYF
TGCGCCAGCAGCTTGGAAGTCACAGATACGCAGTATTTT
>TRBD1|TRBV27|TRBJ2-2|-
CASRGQGVKSAGELFF
TGTGCCAGCAGAGGTCAGGGGGTAAAATCGGCCGGGGAGCTGTTTTTT
>TRBD2|TRBV4-3|TRBJ2-3|many
CASSQGPGLAGTDTQYF
TGCGCCAGCAGCCAAGGCCCGGGACTAGCGGGGACAGATACGCAGTATTTT
>TRBD1|TRBV4-1|TRBJ2-7|many
CASSQFGTAAYEQYF
TGCGCCAGCAGCCAATTTGGGACAGCCGCCTACGAGCAGTACTTC
>TRBD1|TRBV27|TRBJ1-1|many
CASSFNPGGTEAFF
TGTGCCAGCAGTTTCAATCCAGGGGGCACTGAAGCTTTCTTT